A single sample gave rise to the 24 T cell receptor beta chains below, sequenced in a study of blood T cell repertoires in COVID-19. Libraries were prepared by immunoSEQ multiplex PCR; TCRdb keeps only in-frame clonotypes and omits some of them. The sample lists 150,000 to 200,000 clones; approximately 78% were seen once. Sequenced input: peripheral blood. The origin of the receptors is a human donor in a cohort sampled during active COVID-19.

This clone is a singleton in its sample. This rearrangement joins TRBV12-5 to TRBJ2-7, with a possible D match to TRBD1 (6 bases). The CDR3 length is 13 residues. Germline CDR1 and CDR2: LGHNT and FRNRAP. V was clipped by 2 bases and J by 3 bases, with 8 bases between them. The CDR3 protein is CASGLLQGYEQYF. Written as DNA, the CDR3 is TGTGCTAGTGGTTTGTTACAGGGCTACGAGCAGTACTTC.

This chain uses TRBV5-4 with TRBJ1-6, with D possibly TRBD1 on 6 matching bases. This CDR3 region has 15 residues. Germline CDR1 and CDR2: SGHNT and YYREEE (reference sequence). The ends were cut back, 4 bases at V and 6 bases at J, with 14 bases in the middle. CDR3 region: CASSPTWTANSPLHF. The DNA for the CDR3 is TGTGCCAGCAGCCCTACATGGACAGCTAATTCACCCCTCCACTTT.

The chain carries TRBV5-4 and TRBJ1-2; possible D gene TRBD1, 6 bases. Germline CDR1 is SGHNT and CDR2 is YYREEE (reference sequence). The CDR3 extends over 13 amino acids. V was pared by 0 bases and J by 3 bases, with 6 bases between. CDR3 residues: CASSLDRDYGYTF. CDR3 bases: TGTGCCAGCAGCTTGGACAGGGACTATGGCTACACCTTC.

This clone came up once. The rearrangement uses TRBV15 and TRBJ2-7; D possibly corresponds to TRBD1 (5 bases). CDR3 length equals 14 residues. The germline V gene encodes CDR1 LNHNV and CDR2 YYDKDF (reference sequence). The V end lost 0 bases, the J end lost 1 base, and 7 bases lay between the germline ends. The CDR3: CATSRDQGSYEQYF. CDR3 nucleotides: TGTGCCACCAGCAGAGATCAGGGTTCCTACGAGCAGTACTTC.

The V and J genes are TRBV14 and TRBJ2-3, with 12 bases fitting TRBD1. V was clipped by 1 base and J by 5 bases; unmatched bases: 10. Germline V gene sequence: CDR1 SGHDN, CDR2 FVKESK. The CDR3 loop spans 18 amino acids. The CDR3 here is CASSQGSGTGGWRDTQYF. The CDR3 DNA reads TGTGCCAGCAGCCAAGGATCCGGGACAGGGGGCTGGAGAGATACGCAGTATTTT.

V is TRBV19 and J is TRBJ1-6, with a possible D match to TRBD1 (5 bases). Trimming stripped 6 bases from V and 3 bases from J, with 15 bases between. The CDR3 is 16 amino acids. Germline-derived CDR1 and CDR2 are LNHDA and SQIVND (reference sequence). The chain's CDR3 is CASSPDTPLYNSPLHF. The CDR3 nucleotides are TGTGCCAGTAGCCCGGACACCCCGCTCTATAATTCACCCCTCCACTTT.

The CDR3 nucleotides are TGCAGCGTTGACGGAACGGGCACTGAAGCTTTCTTT. Its protein is CSVDGTGTEAFF. V gene TRBV29-1 combines with J gene TRBJ1-1; D is ambiguous. Trimming took off 3 bases at V and 4 bases at J, with 9 bases between the two ends. There are 12 residues in the CDR3. The germline V gene has CDR1 SQVTM and CDR2 ANQGSEA.

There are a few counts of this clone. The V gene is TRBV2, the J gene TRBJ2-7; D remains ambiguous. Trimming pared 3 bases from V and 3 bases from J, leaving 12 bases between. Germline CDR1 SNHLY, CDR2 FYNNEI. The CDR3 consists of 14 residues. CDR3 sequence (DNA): TGTGCCAGCAGTGATGTGAGCGTTTTCTACGAGCAGTACTTC. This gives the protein CASSDVSVFYEQYF.

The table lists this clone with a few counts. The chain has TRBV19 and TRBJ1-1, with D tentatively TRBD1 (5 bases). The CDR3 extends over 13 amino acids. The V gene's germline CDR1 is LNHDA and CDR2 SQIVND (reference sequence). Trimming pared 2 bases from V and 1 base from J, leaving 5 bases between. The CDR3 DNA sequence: TGTGCCAGTAGTATACAGGGGAACACTGAAGCTTTCTTT. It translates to CASSIQGNTEAFF. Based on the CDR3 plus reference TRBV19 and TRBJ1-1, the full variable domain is DGGITQSPKYLFRKEGQNVTLSCEQNLNHDAMYWYRQDPGQGLRLIYYSQIVNDFQKGDIAEGYSVSREKKESFPLTVTSAQKNPTAFYLCASSIQGNTEAFFGQGTRLTVV.

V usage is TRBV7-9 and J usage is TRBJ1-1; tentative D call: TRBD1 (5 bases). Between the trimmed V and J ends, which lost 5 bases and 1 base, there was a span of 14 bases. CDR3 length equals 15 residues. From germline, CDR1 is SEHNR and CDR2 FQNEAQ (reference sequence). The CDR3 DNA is TGTGCCAGCAGCCGAACGCAGGGCACGAACACTGAAGCTTTCTTT. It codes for CASSRTQGTNTEAFF.

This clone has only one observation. CDR3 in DNA: TGTGCCAGTAGTATAAGTGGTAGCGGCACAGATACGCAGTATTTT. It yields the protein CASSISGSGTDTQYF. V gene TRBV19 combines with J gene TRBJ2-3, with D possibly being TRBD2 (5 bases). Germline CDR1 and CDR2: LNHDA and SQIVND (reference sequence). V was shortened by 2 bases and J by 1 base, with 10 bases between the two germline ends. The CDR3 has 15 amino acids.

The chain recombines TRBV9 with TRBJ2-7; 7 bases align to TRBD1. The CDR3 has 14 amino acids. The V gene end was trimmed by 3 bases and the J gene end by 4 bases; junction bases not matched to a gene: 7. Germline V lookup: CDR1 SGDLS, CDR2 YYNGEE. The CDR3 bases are TGTGCCAGCAGCGCAACGGGACAGTGGTACGAGCAGTACTTC. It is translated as CASSATGQWYEQYF.

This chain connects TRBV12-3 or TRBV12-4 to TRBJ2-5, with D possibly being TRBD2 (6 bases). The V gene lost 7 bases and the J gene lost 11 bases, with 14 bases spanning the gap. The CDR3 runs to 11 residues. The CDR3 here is CASTLGLTQYF. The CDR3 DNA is TGTGCCAGCACCCTGGGACTTACTCAGTACTTC.

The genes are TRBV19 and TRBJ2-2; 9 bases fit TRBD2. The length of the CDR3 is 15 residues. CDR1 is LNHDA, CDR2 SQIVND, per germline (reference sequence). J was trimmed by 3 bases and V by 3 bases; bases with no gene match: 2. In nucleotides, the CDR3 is TGTGCCAGTAGTATCAGCGGGGGGCACACCGGGGAGCTGTTTTTT. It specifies CASSISGGHTGELFF.

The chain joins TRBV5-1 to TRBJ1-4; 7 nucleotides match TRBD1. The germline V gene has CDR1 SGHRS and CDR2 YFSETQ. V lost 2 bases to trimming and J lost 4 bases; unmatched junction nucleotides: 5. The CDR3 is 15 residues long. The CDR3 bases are TGCGCCAGCAGCTTTTCCGGGACAGATAATGAAAAACTGTTTTTT. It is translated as CASSFSGTDNEKLFF. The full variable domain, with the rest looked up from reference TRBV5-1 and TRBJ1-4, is KAGVTQTPRYLIKTRGQQVTLSCSPISGHRSVSWYQQTPGQGLQFLFEYFSETQRNKGNFPGRFSGRQFSNSRSEMNVSTLELGDSALYLCASSFSGTDNEKLFFGSGTQLSVL.

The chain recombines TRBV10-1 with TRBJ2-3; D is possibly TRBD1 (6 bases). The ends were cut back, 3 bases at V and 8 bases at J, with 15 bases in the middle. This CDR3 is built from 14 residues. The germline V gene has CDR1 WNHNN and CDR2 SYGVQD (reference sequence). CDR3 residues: CASSDQGTSGTQYF. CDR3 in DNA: TGCGCCAGCAGTGACCAAGGGACATCGGGTACGCAGTATTTT.

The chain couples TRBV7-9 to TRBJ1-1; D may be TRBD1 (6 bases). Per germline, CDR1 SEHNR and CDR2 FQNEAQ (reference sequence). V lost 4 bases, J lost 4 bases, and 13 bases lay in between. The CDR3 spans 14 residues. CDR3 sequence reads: CASSSQGGGTEAFF. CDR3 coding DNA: TGTGCCAGCAGCTCCCAGGGAGGGGGCACTGAAGCTTTCTTT.

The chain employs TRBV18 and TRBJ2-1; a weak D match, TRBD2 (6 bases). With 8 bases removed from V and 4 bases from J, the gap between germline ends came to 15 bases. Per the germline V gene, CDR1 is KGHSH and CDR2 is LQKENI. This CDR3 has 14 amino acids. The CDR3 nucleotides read TGTGCCAGCGCGAGCGGGCCGCCTTACAATGAGCAGTTCTTC. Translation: CASASGPPYNEQFF.

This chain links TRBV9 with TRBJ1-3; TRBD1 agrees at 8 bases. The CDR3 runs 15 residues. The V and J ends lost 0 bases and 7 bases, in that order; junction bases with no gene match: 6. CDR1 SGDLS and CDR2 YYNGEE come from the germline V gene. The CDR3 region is CASSVGQGAINTIYF. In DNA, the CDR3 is TGTGCCAGCAGCGTAGGCCAGGGGGCTATCAACACCATATATTTT.

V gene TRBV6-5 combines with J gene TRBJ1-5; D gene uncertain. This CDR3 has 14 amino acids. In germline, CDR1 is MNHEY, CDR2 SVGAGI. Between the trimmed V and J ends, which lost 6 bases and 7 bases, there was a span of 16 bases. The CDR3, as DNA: TGTGCCAGCAGCCCGGGCGGGAAGGACCAGCCCCAGCATTTT. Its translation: CASSPGGKDQPQHF.

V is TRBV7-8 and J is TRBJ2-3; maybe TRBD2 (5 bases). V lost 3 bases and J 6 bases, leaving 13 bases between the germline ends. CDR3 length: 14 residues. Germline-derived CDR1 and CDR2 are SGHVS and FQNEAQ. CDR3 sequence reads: CASSFGERWDTQYF. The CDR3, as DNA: TGTGCCAGCAGCTTCGGGGAGAGGTGGGATACGCAGTATTTT.

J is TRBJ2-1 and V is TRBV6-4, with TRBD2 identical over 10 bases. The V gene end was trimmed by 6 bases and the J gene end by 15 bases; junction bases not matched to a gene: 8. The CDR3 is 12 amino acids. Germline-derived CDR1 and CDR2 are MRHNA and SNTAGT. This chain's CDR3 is CASSPSGSVRFF. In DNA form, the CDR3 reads TGTGCCAGCAGCCCTAGCGGGAGTGTTAGGTTCTTC.

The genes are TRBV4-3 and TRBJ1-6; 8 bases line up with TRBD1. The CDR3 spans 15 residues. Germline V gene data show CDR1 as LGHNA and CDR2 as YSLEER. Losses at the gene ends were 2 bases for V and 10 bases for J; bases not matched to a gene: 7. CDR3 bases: TGCGCCAGCAGCCAACAGGACAGGGTAGGATCACCCCTCCACTTT. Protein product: CASSQQDRVGSPLHF.

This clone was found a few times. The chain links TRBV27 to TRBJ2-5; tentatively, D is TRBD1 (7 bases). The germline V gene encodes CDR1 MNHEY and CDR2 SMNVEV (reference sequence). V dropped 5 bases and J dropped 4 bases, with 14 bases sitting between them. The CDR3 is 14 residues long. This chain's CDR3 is CASSPRDSLETQYF. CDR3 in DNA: TGTGCCAGCAGTCCGCGGGACAGTTTAGAGACCCAGTACTTC.